The T cell receptor beta chain described here comes from a study of PD-L1 blockade in urothelial cancer. Looked up from germline, CDR1 is ENHRY and CDR2 is SYGVKD. V was shortened by 0 bases and J by 2 bases, with 10 bases between the two germline ends. The CDR3 has 15 amino acids. Libraries were prepared by immunoSEQ multiplex PCR; TCRdb keeps only in-frame clonotypes and omits some of them. The sample comprises 53,000 or so clones, roughly 86% of which are singletons, and around 15% rests with the top ten. The clonotype comes from a man in his 60s with urothelial cancer. The chain is built from TRBV10-3 and TRBJ1-1; D gene ambiguous. Sequencing was performed on PBMCs, taken around atezolizumab (anti-PD-L1) treatment. CDR3: CAISESSYRNTEAFF. CDR3 in DNA: TGTGCCATCAGTGAGTCAAGCTACAGAAACACTGAAGCTTTCTTT.